This T cell receptor beta chain was profiled in a study of blood T cell repertoires in COVID-19. Study-level background: Both acute and convalescent COVID-19 samples were obtained from the United States, Italy and Spain. The analysed material was cDNA or gDNA that came from T cells, B-cell-depleted T cells, or PBMCs.

Germline assignment: CDR1 GTSNPN and CDR2 SVGIG (reference sequence). Trimming cost V 5 bases and J 5 bases; bases outside gene matches: 5. This CDR3 is built from 13 residues. Per the original methods: Cell counts per sample came from amplifying reference gene primers. Clones were sequenced by immunoSEQ multiplex PCR, and TCRdb holds only the in-frame ones, with some missing. V and J calls and clone size are copied from that table; D and trimming were computed from the DNA. The profile covers about 130,000 clones, with 79% appearing a single time and 30% to 45% taken by the ten largest. The chain combines TRBV30 with TRBJ1-1; 10 bases are shared with TRBD1. What was sequenced was peripheral blood. The TCR comes from a man aged 40-50 years with active or convalescent COVID-19. CDR3 amino acids: CAWSGQGGTEAFF. As DNA, the CDR3 is TGTGCCTGGTCAGGACAGGGGGGAACTGAAGCTTTCTTT.